These 10 T cell receptor beta chains came from one sample sequenced in a study of T cell repertoires in ileal Crohn's disease. Only in-frame clones appear in the TCRdb table, and some are missing; sequencing was by immunoSEQ multiplex PCR. The table has a few thousand clones, roughly four fifths seen once. Material for sequencing was ileal tissue. The receptors were sampled from an adult with Crohn's disease.

The sample holds one count of this clone. The chain carries TRBV2 and TRBJ2-3, with D uncertain. Trimming pared 1 base from V and 4 bases from J, leaving 12 bases between. The CDR3 consists of 15 residues. CDR1 is SNHLY and CDR2 is FYNNEI in the germline V gene. The CDR3 region is CASSEGLAPADTQYF. In DNA form, the CDR3 reads TGTGCCAGCAGTGAAGGACTTGCCCCCGCAGATACGCAGTATTTT.

The gene calls are TRBV7-7 and TRBJ2-7, with 11 positions matching TRBD1. There are 14 residues in the CDR3. Germline-derived CDR1 and CDR2 are SSHAT and FNYEAQ (reference sequence). Trimming cost V 5 bases and J 4 bases; bases outside gene matches: 4. The CDR3 loop is CASSQGQGVYEQYF. Written as DNA, the CDR3 is TGTGCCAGCAGCCAGGGACAGGGGGTGTACGAGCAGTACTTC.

This clone was counted between two and nine times. The chain recombines TRBV6-6 with TRBJ2-1; 8 positions agree with TRBD2. CDR1 and CDR2 (germline): MNHNY, SVGAGI (reference sequence). This CDR3 contains 13 residues. Germline trimming cut 7 bases from V and 3 bases from J; bases unmatched to any gene: 2. CDR3 in DNA: TGTGCCAGCAAGGCGGGGGGCTACAATGAGCAGTTCTTC. Protein sequence: CASKAGGYNEQFF.

This clone was seen a single time. This chain connects TRBV2 to TRBJ2-7, with unresolved D. The CDR3 spans 11 residues. CDR1 and CDR2 (germline): SNHLY, FYNNEI. The V end was cut by 6 bases, the J end by 3 bases, with 6 bases between. DNA for the CDR3: TGTGCCAGCAGGGCCGTCTACGAGCAGTACTTC. As protein: CASRAVYEQYF.

This chain joins TRBV5-8 and TRBJ1-4, with D unclear. CDR3 length: 14 amino acids. The germline CDR1 and CDR2 sequences are SGHTS and YDEGEE. Between the trimmed V and J ends, which lost 3 bases and 10 bases, there was a span of 16 bases. The CDR3 protein is CASSSDRARGKLFF. Here the CDR3 DNA reads TGTGCCAGCAGCTCCGACCGGGCCCGGGGAAAACTGTTTTTT. The whole variable domain, remainder taken from reference TRBV5-8 and TRBJ1-4, is EAGVTQSPTHLIKTRGQQATLRCSPISGHTSVYWYQQALGLGLQFLLWYDEGEERNRGNFPPRFSGRQFPNYSSELNVNALELEDSALYLCASSSDRARGKLFFGSGTQLSVL.

The chain employs TRBV7-8 and TRBJ1-4, with TRBD1 matching 7 bases. Trimming took 5 bases from V and 4 from J; bases not matched to a gene: 10. CDR3 size: 16 residues. Germline lookup yields CDR1 SGHVS and CDR2 FQNEAQ. The CDR3 DNA reads TGTGCCAGCAGCCCAGGGTCGACAGGGAATAATGAAAAACTGTTTTTT. Its translation: CASSPGSTGNNEKLFF.

The chain has TRBV9 and TRBJ1-3; D remains ambiguous. Trimming shortened V by 7 bases and J by 0 bases, and 11 bases separated the two germline ends. This CDR3 spans 14 amino acids. Germline V gives CDR1 SGDLS, CDR2 YYNGEE. The CDR3 sequence: CASAETYSGNTIYF. CDR3 sequence (DNA): TGTGCCAGCGCTGAGACTTACTCTGGAAACACCATATATTTT.

Regarding this clone: Different DNA sequences within this sample yield the same CDR3. This sequence joins TRBV9 and TRBJ2-2, with TRBD2 identical over 8 bases. V shed 4 bases, J shed 0 bases, and the junction held 2 bases outside the gene matches. CDR3 length: 15 amino acids. CDR1 SGDLS and CDR2 YYNGEE come from the germline V gene. CDR3 DNA sequence: TGTGCCAGCAGCCGCGGGGGGACGAACACCGGGGAGCTGTTTTTT. It yields the protein CASSRGGTNTGELFF.

This chain joins TRBV6-5 and TRBJ1-1; a weak D match, TRBD1 (5 bases). V lost 0 bases to trimming and J lost 4 bases, with 12 bases between them. Germline CDR1 reads MNHEY; CDR2 reads SVGAGI. The CDR3 totals 15 residues. CDR3 DNA sequence: TGTGCCAGCAGTTACTCGACAGAGCTCATCACTGAAGCTTTCTTT. Protein: CASSYSTELITEAFF.

The sample holds one count of this clone. The chain uses TRBV18 and TRBJ1-2, with 9 bases matching TRBD1. The CDR3 loop spans 16 amino acids. Germline trimming cut 3 bases from V and 4 bases from J; bases unmatched to any gene: 9. CDR1 and CDR2 (germline): KGHSH, LQKENI. For the CDR3, the DNA is TGTGCCAGCTCACCCCGGGCTCGGGACAGGGCCTATGGCTACACCTTC. Translating gives CASSPRARDRAYGYTF.